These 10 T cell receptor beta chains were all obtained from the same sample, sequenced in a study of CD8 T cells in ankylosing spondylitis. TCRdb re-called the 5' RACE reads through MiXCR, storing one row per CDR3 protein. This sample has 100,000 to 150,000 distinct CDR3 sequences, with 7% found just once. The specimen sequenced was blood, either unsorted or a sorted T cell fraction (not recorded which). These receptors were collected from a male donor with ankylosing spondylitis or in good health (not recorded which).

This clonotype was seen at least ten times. CDR3 sequence: CASSPDRRETQYF. CDR3 DNA: TGTGCCAGCAGCCCCGACAGAAGAGAGACCCAGTACTTC. The gene calls are TRBV12-3 or TRBV12-4 and TRBJ2-5; maybe TRBD1 (5 bases). The germline V and J ends were trimmed by 6 bases and 4 bases, with 12 bases remaining between them. The CDR3 has 13 residues.

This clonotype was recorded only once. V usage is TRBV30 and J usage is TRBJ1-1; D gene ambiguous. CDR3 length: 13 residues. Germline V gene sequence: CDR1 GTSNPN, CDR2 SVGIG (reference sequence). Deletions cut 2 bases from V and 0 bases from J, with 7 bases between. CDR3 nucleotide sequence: TGTGCCTGGAGTATACTCGTGAACACTGAAGCTTTCTTT. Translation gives CAWSILVNTEAFF.

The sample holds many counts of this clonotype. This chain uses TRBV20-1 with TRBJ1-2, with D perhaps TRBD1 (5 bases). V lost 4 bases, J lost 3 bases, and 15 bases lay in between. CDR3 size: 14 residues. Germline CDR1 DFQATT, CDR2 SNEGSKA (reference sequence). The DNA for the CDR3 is TGCAGTGCTAAAGGGGATTGGCCCGACTATGGCTACACCTTC. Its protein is CSAKGDWPDYGYTF.

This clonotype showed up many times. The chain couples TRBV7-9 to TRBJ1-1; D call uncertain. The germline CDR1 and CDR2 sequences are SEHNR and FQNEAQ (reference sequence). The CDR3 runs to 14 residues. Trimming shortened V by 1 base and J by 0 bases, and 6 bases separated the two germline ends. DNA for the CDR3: TGTGCCAGCAGCTTAGTACAAGTGAACACTGAAGCTTTCTTT. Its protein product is CASSLVQVNTEAFF.

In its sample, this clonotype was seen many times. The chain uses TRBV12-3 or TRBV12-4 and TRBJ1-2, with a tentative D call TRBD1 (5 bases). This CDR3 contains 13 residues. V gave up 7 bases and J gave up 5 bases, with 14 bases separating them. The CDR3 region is CASTTSGTYGYTF. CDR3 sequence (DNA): TGTGCCAGCACCACCTCCGGGACTTATGGCTACACCTTC.

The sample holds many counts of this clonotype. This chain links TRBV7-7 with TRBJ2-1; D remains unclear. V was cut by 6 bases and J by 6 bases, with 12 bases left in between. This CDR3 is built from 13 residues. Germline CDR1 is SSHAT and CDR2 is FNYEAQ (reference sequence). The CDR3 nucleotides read TGTGCCAGCAGTTCCCCTGTTAGCAATGAGCAGTTCTTC. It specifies CASSSPVSNEQFF.

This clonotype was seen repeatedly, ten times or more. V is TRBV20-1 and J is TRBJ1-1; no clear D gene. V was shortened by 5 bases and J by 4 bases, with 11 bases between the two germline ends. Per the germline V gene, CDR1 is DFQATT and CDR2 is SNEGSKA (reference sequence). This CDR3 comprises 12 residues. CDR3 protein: CSASQRPTEAFF. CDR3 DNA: TGCAGTGCTTCCCAACGACCCACTGAAGCTTTCTTT.

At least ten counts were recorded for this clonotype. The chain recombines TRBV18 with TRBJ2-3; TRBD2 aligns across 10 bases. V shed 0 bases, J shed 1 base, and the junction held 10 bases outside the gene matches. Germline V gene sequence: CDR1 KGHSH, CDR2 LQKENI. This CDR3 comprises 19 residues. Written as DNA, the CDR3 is TGTGCCAGCTCACCACCGACAGTACCGGGACTAGCGCGCACAGATACGCAGTATTTT. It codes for CASSPPTVPGLARTDTQYF.

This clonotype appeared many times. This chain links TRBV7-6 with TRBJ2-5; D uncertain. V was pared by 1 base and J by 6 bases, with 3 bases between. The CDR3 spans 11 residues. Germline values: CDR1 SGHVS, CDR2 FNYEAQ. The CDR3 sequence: CASSLGQTQYF. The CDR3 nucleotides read TGTGCCAGCAGCTTAGGCCAGACCCAGTACTTC.

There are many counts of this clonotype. The DNA of the CDR3 is TGCAGTCTAGAACGGGAGACAGGGGCGGGCTACAATGAGCAGTTCTTC. This codes for CSLERETGAGYNEQFF. The rearrangement uses TRBV20-1 and TRBJ2-1; 8 nucleotides match TRBD1. The CDR3 contains 16 residues. V lost 8 bases to trimming and J lost 3 bases; unmatched junction nucleotides: 15. The germline V gene encodes CDR1 DFQATT and CDR2 SNEGSKA (reference sequence).